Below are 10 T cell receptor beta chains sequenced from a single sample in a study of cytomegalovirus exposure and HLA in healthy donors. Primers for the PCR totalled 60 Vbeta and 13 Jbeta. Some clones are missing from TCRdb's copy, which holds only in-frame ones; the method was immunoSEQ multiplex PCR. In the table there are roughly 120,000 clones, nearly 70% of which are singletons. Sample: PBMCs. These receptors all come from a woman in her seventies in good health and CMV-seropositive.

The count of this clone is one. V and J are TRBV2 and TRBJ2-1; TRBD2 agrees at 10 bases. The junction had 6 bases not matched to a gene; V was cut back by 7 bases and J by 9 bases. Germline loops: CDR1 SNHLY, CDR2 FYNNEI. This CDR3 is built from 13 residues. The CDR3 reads CASNSGGAREQFF. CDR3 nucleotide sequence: TGTGCCAGCAACAGCGGGGGGGCCCGTGAGCAGTTCTTC.

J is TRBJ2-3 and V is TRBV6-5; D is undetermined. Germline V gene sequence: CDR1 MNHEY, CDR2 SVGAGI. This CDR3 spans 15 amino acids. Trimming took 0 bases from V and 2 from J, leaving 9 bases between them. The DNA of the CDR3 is TGTGCCAGCAGTTACTCGAGGCAAAACACAGATACGCAGTATTTT. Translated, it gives CASSYSRQNTDTQYF.

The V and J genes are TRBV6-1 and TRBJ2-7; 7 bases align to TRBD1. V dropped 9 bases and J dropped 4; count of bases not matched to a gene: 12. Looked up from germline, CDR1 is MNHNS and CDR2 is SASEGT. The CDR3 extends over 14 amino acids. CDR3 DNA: TGTGCCAGTATAAGACAGGGATTCGCGTACGAGCAGTACTTC. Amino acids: CASIRQGFAYEQYF.

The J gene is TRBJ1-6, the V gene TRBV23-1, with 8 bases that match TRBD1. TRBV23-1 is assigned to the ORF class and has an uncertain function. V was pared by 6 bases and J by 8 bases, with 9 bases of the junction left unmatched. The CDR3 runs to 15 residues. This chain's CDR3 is CASRKTGERDSPLHF. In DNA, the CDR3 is TGCGCCAGCAGAAAGACAGGGGAGCGTGATTCACCCCTCCACTTT.

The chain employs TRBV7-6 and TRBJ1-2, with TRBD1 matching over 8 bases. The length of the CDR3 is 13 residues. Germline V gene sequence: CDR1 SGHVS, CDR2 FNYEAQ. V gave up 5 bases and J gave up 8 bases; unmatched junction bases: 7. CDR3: CASSSQTGAGYTF. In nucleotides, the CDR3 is TGTGCCAGCAGCAGCCAGACAGGGGCGGGCTACACCTTC.

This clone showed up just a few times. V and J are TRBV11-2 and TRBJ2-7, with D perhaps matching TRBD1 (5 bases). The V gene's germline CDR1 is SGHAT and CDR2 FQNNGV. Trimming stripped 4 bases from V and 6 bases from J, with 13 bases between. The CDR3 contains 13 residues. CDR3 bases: TGTGCCAGCAGCTCACTGACAGTTGGCGAGCAGTACTTC. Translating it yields CASSSLTVGEQYF.

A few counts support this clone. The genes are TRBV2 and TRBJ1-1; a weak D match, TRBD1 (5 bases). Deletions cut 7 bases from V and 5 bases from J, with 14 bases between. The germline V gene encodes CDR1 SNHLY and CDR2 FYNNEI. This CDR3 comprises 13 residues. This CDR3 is CASTGEGWTEAFF. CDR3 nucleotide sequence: TGTGCCAGCACCGGGGAGGGGTGGACTGAAGCTTTCTTT.

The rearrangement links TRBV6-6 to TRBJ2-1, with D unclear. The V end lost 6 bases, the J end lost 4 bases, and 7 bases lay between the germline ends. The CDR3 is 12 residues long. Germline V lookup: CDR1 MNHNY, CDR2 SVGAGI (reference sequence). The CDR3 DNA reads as TGTGCCAGCAGGCCGGAGTACAATGAGCAGTTCTTC. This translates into CASRPEYNEQFF.

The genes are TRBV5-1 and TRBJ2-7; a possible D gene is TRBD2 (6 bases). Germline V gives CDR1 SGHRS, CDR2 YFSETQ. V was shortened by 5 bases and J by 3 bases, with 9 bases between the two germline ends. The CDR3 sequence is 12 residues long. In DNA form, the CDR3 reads TGCGCCAGCAGGGAGGGCGTCTACGAGCAGTACTTC. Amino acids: CASREGVYEQYF.

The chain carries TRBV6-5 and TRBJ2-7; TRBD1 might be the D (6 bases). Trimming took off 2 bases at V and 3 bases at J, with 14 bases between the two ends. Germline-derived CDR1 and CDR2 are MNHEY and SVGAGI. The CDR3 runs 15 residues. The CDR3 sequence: CASSYGGGRFYEQYF. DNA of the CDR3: TGTGCCAGCAGTTACGGGGGCGGACGCTTCTACGAGCAGTACTTC.